The entry below gives a single TCR beta chain sequence along with its context. The data were obtained in a study of T-cell reconstitution after alpha-beta-depleted transplantation in children. TCRbeta library construction was performed incorporating unique molecular identifiers. TCRdb reanalysed the PCR reads using MiXCR and keeps one entry per CDR3 protein. The table lists some 340,000 distinct CDR3 sequences, 10% of them singletons. CDR1 is GTSNPN, CDR2 SVGIG, per germline (reference sequence). The V and J ends lost 6 bases and 4 bases respectively, with 16 bases between them. The CDR3 runs to 14 residues.

This TCR was sampled from a human donor who donated a stem cell graft to a child with acute lymphoblastic leukemia. The gene calls are TRBV30 and TRBJ2-1, with D unresolved. The source material was PBMCs from the stem cell graft donor, sampled from the stem cell graft. The CDR3, as DNA: TGTGCCTGCCCCAACTTGGACGGATACAATGAGCAGTTCTTC. Amino acid sequence: CACPNLDGYNEQFF.